This TCR beta chain was retrieved from a study of T cell responses to AZD1222 COVID-19 vaccine. Regarding the study as a whole: Donors skewed white British and female; clonal diversity was possibly underestimated. The study identified only six AZD1222 recipients as seropositive at baseline. Compared with day 0, the breadth and depth of the Spike-specific TCR repertoire rose significantly after two doses of AZD1222.

Germline V CDR1 and CDR2: SEHNR, FQNEAQ (reference sequence). The CDR3 extends over 15 amino acids. V shed 1 base and J shed 7 bases, with 16 bases lying between them. Of note for this clone: The antigen is unknown.

The data were produced by immunoSEQ multiplex PCR, yet TCRdb's version contains in-frame clones alone and is incomplete. The table shows approximately 60,000 clones, with 76% occurring only once. The sequence was collected from an adult in good health. The sample in question was peripheral blood, obtained on day 0 of AZD1222 vaccination. The chain uses TRBV7-9 and TRBJ1-2; unclear D gene. As DNA, the CDR3 is TGTGCCAGCAGCTTAGTTGCCGGGGTTGGTGGTGGCTACACCTTC. Translating it yields CASSLVAGVGGGYTF.